This TCR beta chain was recovered during a study of shared clonotypes between healthy human individuals. Regarding this clone: The antigen is undetermined.

It was on ten immunoSEQ deep assay plates that unsorted PBMC DNA was sequenced. Produced via immunoSEQ multiplex PCR; TCRdb's table is partial and in-frame only. The data contain over 400,000 clones, 78% of them singletons. Donors were healthy HIV-negative adults without recently reported acute infections or vaccinations. The CDR3 covers 16 residues. Deletions cut 0 bases from V and 0 bases from J, with 12 bases between. Germline-derived CDR1 and CDR2 are SGHRS and YFSETQ. Study-wide results and limits: In having few donors, the study represented limited genetic and exposure-history diversity.

This TCR came from a woman aged 35 to 49 in good health. Some clones in this sample may be carry-over from other donors' samples. The chain carries TRBV5-1 and TRBJ1-2, with D maybe TRBD1 (6 bases). Sequencing was carried out using PBMCs. CDR3 residues: CASSLGQGQANYGYTF. In nucleotides, the CDR3 is TGCGCCAGCAGCTTGGGCCAGGGGCAGGCTAACTATGGCTACACCTTC.